The clone carrying this TCR beta chain was seen repeatedly, ten times or more. TCRdb re-called the 5' RACE reads through MiXCR, storing one row per CDR3 protein. The sample holds over 55,000 distinct CDR3 sequences; roughly 9.8% are singletons and the top ten take roughly an eighth. The CDR3 runs to 15 residues. Unmatched junction bases numbered 10, after V lost 5 bases and J lost 7 bases. This record belongs to a study of neurological immune-mediated disorders. Noted time point: longitudinal time-point 2. The receptor's source is a man under 40 in good health. The specimen sequenced was PBMCs. This chain uses TRBV12-3 or TRBV12-4 with TRBJ1-4, with 7 bases lining up with TRBD1. The CDR3 DNA reads as TGTGCCAGCAGTAAGCAAGGGGGCGCAAGTGAAAAACTGTTTTTT. It encodes CASSKQGGASEKLFF.